This entry lists 6 T cell receptor beta chains sequenced from one sample in a study of control samples from healthy donors and cancer patients. The protocol was immunoSEQ multiplex PCR, while the TCRdb copy is restricted to in-frame clones and leaves out a portion. The sample contains around 100,000 clones, over 75% of which appear only once. The sequencing input was blood. The source is a woman between 50 and 59 years old in good health.

The gene calls are TRBV6-2 or TRBV6-3 and TRBJ2-5; D is possibly TRBD1 or TRBD2 (5 bases each). The CDR3 runs to 17 residues. CDR1 is MNHEY and CDR2 is SVGEGT in the germline V gene. V was trimmed by 3 bases and J by 2 bases, leaving 19 bases between them. The CDR3 bases are TGTGCCAGCAGTTATAATTATGGGACGGATACTCAAGAGACCCAGTACTTC. Translated: CASSYNYGTDTQETQYF.

V gene TRBV10-2 combines with J gene TRBJ2-2; 14 bases fit TRBD2. The CDR3 extends over 15 amino acids. Trimming took 10 bases from V and 7 from J; bases not matched to a gene: 8. The germline V gene has CDR1 WSHSY and CDR2 SAAADI. Here the CDR3 reads CAMTSGGAGVGELFF. CDR3 in DNA: TGCGCCATGACTAGCGGGGGGGCCGGCGTCGGGGAGCTGTTTTTT.

V is TRBV10-1 and J is TRBJ2-3; 12 nucleotides match TRBD1. Germline CDR1 and CDR2: WNHNN and SYGVQD (reference sequence). The junction had 4 bases not matched to a gene; V was cut back by 4 bases and J by 5 bases. The CDR3 length is 15 residues. The CDR3 protein is CASSGGTGGRDTQYF. The DNA for the CDR3 is TGCGCCAGCAGTGGGGGGACAGGGGGCAGAGATACGCAGTATTTT.

The chain recombines TRBV5-1 with TRBJ2-5, with D hard to call. Trimming stripped 5 bases from V and 2 bases from J, with 13 bases between. This CDR3 contains 14 residues. Germline lookup yields CDR1 SGHRS and CDR2 YFSETQ. The DNA for the CDR3 is TGCGCCAGCAGGCAGATAAGCAGTCAAGAGACCCAGTACTTC. Encoded protein: CASRQISSQETQYF.

This chain connects TRBV5-1 to TRBJ2-1, with D possibly TRBD2 on 6 matching bases. This CDR3 is built from 19 residues. Germline CDR1 and CDR2: SGHRS and YFSETQ. V was clipped by 1 base and J by 3 bases, with 23 bases between them. The CDR3 spells CASSLKPRVGRELYNEQFF. The CDR3 DNA is TGCGCCAGCAGCTTGAAGCCCCGGGTTGGGCGGGAACTCTACAATGAGCAGTTCTTC.

The chain employs TRBV5-1 and TRBJ2-3, with 10 bases that match TRBD2. The CDR3 spans 16 residues. J gave up 6 bases and V 4 bases, and 11 bases lay outside the gene matches. From germline, CDR1 is SGHRS and CDR2 YFSETQ. The CDR3 DNA is TGCGCCAGCAGCCAAACTAGCGGGGCCTTCAGGGATACGCAGTATTTT. Its translation is CASSQTSGAFRDTQYF.